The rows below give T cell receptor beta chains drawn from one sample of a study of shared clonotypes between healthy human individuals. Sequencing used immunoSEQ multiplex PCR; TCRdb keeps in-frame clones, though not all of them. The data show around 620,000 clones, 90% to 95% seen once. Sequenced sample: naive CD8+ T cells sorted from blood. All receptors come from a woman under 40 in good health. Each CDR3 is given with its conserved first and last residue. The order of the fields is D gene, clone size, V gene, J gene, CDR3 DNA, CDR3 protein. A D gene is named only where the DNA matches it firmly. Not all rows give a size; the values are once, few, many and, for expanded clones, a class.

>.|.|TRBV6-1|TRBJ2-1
TGTGCCAGCAGTGAGTTGAGCAATGAGCAGTTCTTC
CASSELSNEQFF
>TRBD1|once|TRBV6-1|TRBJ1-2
TGTGCCAGCAGTGAAATGATGGGACAGTCTATATACTATGGCTACACCTTC
CASSEMMGQSIYYGYTF
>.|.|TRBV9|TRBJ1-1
TGTGCCAGCAGCGAGGGGACTGAAGCTTTCTTT
CASSEGTEAFF
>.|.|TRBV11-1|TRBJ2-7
TGTGCCAGCAGCTTAGGACAGACCTACGAGCAGTACTTC
CASSLGQTYEQYF
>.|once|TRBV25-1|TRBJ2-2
TGTGCCAGCACCGAATTGGGCACCGGGGAGCTGTTTTTT
CASTELGTGELFF
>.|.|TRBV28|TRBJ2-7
TGTGCCAGCAGTTTGTATCTGGACAGGGAAACTAGCGGCTCCTACGAGCAGTACTTC
CASSLYLDRETSGSYEQYF
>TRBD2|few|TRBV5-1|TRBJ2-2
TGCGCCAGCAGCCCCCGTGGAGCGGGAGTTACCGGGGAGCTGTTTTTT
CASSPRGAGVTGELFF
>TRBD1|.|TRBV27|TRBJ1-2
TGTGCCAGCAGTCGGACAGGGACTAACTATGGCTACACCTTC
CASSRTGTNYGYTF
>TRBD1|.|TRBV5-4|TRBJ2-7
TGTGCCAGCAGCTTTGGACAGGGTACGTACGAGCAGTACTTC
CASSFGQGTYEQYF
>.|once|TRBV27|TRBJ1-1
TGTGCCAGCAGTTTAGGTAGGAACACTGAAGCTTTCTTT
CASSLGRNTEAFF
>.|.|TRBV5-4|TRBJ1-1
TGTGCCAGCAGCTCGGCCCTTGAAGCTTTCTTT
CASSSALEAFF
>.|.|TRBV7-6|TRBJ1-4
TGTGCCAGCAGCTTAGCTTCCCTAAAAGGGGGGGAAAAACTGTTTTTT
CASSLASLKGGEKLFF
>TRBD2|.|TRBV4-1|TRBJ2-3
TGCGCCAGCAGCCAGGTGGGGGGGGGCACAGATACGCAGTATTTT
CASSQVGGGTDTQYF
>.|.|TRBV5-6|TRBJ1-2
TGTGCCAGCAGCCCCAGGTGGGGGGACTATGGCTACACCTTC
CASSPRWGDYGYTF